The clone carrying this TCR beta chain has only one observation. In the original processing: Reference gene primer amplification gave estimated nucleated cell counts. Here immunoSEQ multiplex PCR was the method, and the copy in TCRdb shows in-frame clones only, minus some. For V, J and clone size, that table is used; D and trimming come from the DNA. The data hold about 150,000 clones, with roughly 84% observed a single time. This entry is derived from a study of blood T cell repertoires in COVID-19. Study details: From the United States, Italy and Spain came samples of acute and convalescent COVID-19.

The CDR3 loop spans 11 amino acids. Germline V gene lookup returns CDR1 LGHNT and CDR2 FRNRAP. V dropped 11 bases and J dropped 7 bases, with 15 bases sitting between them. This sequence originates from a woman between 45 and 65 years old with acute or convalescent COVID-19. The chain has TRBV12-5 and TRBJ2-7; a possible D gene is TRBD2 (6 bases). Sequencing was done on a sample of peripheral blood. The CDR3 protein is CAFRDLGEQYF. The DNA for the CDR3 is TGTGCTTTCCGGGACTTGGGGGAGCAGTACTTC.